This T cell receptor beta chain was recovered during a study of blood T cell repertoires in COVID-19. Study-wide context: The United States, Italy and Spain were the sources of the acute and convalescent COVID-19 samples. T cells, B-cell-depleted T cells, or PBMCs supplied cDNA or gDNA.

TCRdb's table, derived via immunoSEQ multiplex PCR, lists solely in-frame clones and lacks some. The data hold some 170,000 clones, with around nine tenths observed a single time. Sequencing input: peripheral blood. The receptor's source is a man aged 55 to 70 with active or convalescent COVID-19.

The CDR3 bases are TGTGCCAGCAGCCAGCGAGGTGATACGCAGTATTTT. This codes for CASSQRGDTQYF. The gene calls are TRBV7-8 and TRBJ2-3; D unresolved. In germline, CDR1 is SGHVS, CDR2 FQNEAQ. The CDR3 sequence is 12 residues long. The germline V and J ends were trimmed by 5 bases and 6 bases, with 9 bases remaining between them.